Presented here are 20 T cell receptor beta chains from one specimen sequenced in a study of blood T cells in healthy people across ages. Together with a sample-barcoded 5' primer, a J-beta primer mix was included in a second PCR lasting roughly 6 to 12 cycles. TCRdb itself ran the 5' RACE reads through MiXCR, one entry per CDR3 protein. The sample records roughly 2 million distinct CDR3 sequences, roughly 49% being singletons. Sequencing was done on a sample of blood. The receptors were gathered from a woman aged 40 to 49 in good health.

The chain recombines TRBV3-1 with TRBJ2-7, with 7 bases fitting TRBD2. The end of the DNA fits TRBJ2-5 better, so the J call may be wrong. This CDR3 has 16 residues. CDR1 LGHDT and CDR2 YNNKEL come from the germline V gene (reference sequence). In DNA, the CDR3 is TGTGCCAGCAGCCAACTGGGGGGGGGTTCGATAAAGACCCAGTACTTC. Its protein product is CASSQLGGGSIKTQYF.

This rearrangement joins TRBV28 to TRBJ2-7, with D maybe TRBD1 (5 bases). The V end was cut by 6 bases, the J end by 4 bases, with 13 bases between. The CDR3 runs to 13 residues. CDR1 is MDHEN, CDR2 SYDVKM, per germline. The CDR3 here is CASSVTEGYEQYF. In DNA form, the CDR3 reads TGTGCCAGCAGCGTGACAGAAGGGTACGAGCAGTACTTC.

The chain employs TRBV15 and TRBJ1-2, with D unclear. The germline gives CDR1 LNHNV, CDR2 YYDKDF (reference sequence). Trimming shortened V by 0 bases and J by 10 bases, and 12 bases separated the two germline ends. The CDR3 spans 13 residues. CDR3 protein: CATSRDLPDFYTF. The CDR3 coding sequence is TGTGCCACCAGCAGAGATCTCCCAGACTTCTACACCTTC.

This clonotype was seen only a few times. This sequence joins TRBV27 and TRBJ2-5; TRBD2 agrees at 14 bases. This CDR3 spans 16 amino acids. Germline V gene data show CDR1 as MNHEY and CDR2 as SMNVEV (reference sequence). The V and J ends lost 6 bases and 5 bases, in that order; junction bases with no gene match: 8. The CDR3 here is CASSLTSGGAYETQYF. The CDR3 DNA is TGTGCCAGCAGCCTGACTAGCGGGGGGGCCTACGAGACCCAGTACTTC.

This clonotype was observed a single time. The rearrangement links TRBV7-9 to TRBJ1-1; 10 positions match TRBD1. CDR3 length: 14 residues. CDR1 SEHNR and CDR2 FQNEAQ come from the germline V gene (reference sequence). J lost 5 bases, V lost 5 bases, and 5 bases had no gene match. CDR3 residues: CASSGDRGPTEAFF. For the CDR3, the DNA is TGTGCCAGCAGCGGAGACAGGGGGCCGACTGAAGCTTTCTTT.

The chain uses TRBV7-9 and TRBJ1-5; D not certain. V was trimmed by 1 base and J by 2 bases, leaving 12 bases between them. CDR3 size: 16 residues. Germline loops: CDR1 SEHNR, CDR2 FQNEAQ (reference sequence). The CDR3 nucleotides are TGTGCCAGCAGCTTAGATGTCCCTCGAGGCAATCAGCCCCAGCATTTT. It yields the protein CASSLDVPRGNQPQHF. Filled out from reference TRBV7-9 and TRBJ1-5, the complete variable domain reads DTGVSQNPRHKITKRGQNVTFRCDPISEHNRLYWYRQTLGQGPEFLTYFQNEAQLEKSRLLSDRFSAERPKGSFSTLEIQRTEQGDSAMYLCASSLDVPRGNQPQHFGDGTRLSIL.

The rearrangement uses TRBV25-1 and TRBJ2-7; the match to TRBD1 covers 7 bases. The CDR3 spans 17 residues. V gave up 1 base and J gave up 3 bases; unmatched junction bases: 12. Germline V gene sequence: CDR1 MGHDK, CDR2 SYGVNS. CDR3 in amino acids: CASSEWSQQGFLYEQYF. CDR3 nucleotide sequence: TGTGCCAGCAGTGAATGGTCCCAACAGGGGTTCCTCTACGAGCAGTACTTC.

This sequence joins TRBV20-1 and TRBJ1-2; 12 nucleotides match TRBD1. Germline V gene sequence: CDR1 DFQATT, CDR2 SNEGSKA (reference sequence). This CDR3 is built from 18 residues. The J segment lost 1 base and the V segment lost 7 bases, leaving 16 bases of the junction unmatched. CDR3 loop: CSGTYAGTGGEGNYGYTF. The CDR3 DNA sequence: TGCAGTGGAACTTACGCCGGGACAGGGGGCGAGGGTAACTATGGCTACACCTTC.

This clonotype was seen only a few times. The CDR3 reads CASRTGGLFTDTQYF. The CDR3 DNA reads TGTGCCAGCAGGACGGGGGGGCTTTTCACAGATACGCAGTATTTT. The chain has TRBV27 and TRBJ2-3, with 8 bases fitting TRBD2. This CDR3 region has 15 residues. The trim removed 6 bases at V and 2 bases at J, leaving 7 bases unmatched. Germline V gene sequence: CDR1 MNHEY, CDR2 SMNVEV (reference sequence).

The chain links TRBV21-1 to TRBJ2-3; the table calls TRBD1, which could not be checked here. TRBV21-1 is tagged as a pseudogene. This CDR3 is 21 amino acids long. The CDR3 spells CASSKAAPGQGSGWGTDAQYF. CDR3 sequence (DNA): TGTGCCAGCAGCAAAGCCGCCCCGGGACAGGGGTCAGGGTGGGGGACAGATGCGCAGTATTTT.

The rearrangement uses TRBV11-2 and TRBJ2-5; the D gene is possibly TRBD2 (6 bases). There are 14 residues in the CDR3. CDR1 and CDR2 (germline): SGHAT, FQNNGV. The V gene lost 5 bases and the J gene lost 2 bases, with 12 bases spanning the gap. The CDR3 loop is CASSTNAGQETQYF. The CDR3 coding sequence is TGTGCCAGCAGCACAAACGCGGGGCAAGAGACCCAGTACTTC.

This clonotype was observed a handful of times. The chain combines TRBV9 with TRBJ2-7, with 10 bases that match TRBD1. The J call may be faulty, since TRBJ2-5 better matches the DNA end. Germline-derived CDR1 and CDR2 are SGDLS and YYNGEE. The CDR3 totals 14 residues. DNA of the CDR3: TGTGCCAGCAGTAAGACAGGGGGCAGGGAGACCCAGTACTTC. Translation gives CASSKTGGRETQYF.

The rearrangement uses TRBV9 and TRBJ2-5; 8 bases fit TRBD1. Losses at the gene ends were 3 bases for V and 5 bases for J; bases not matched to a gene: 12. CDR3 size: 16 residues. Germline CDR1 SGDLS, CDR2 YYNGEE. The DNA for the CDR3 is TGTGCCAGCAGCGGCTACCCAGGGGGCGTCGAGGAGACCCAGTACTTC. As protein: CASSGYPGGVEETQYF.

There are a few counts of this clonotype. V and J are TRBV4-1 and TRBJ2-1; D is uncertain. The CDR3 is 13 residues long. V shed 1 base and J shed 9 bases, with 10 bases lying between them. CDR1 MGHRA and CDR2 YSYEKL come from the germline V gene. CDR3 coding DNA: TGCGCCAGCAGCCAAGGTCGGGCCACTGAGCAGTTCTTC. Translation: CASSQGRATEQFF.

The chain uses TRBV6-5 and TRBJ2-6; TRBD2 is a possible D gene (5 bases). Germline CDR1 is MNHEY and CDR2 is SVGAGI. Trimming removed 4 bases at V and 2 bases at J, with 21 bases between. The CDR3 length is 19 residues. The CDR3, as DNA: TGTGCCAGCAGTTGCCTCGGGGATAGCCGGCCCCCTGGGGCCAACGTCCTGACTTTC. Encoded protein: CASSCLGDSRPPGANVLTF.

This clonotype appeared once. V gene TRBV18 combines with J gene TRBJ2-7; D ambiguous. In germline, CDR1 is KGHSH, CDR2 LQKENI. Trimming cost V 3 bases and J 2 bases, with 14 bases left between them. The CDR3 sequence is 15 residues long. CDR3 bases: TGTGCCAGCTCACCTCTACCAGGTCCGACCTACGAGCAGTACTTC. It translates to CASSPLPGPTYEQYF.

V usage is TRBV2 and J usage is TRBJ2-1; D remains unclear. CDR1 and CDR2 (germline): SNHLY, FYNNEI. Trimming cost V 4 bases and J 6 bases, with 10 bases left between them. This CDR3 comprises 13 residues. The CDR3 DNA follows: TGTGCCAGCAGTGCGGACCTTCTCAATGAGCAGTTCTTC. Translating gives CASSADLLNEQFF. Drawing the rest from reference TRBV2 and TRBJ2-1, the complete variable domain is EPEVTQTPSHQVTQMGQEVILRCVPISNHLYFYWYRQILGQKVEFLVSFYNNEISEKSEIFDDQFSVERPDGSNFTLKIRSTKLEDSAMYFCASSADLLNEQFFGPGTRLTVL.

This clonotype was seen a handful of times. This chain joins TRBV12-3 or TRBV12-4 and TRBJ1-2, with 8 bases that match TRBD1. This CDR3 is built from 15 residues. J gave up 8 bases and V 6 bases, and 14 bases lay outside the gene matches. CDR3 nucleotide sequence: TGTGCCAGCAGAGGAACAGGGGGAGGTTTTCGGGGCTACACCTTC. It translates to CASRGTGGGFRGYTF.

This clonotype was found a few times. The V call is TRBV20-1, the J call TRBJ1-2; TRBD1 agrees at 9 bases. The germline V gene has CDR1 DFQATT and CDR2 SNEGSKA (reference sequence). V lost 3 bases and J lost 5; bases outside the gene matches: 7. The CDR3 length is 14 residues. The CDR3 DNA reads TGCAGTGCTAGGAGTCCGGGACAGGGTTATGGCTACACCTTC. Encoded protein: CSARSPGQGYGYTF.

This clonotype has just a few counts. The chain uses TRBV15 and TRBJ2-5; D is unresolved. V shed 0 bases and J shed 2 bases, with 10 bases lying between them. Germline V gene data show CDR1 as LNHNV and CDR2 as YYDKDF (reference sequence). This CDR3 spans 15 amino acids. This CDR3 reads CATSRDVTLQETQYF. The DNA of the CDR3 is TGTGCCACCAGCAGAGACGTAACACTACAAGAGACCCAGTACTTC.